The 27 T cell receptor beta chains presented below share a single source sample, sequenced in a study of Tregs in tolerant kidney transplant recipients. Measured with immunoSEQ multiplex PCR; TCRdb has only the in-frame clones, and not every one. Recorded for this sample: about 30,000 clones. This material consisted of CD8+ T cells from blood, taken before the transplant. These receptors were collected from a human donor who received a combined kidney and bone marrow transplant.

To note about this clone: Sequencing ends 3 residues short of the CDR3 end; the germline J gene provides the rest. The chain couples TRBV30 to TRBJ1-5; 9 bases map to TRBD1. V lost 5 bases, J lost 7 bases, and 6 bases stayed unmatched. The CDR3 covers 13 residues. CDR1 is GTSNPN, CDR2 SVGIG, per germline (reference sequence). The CDR3 sequence is CAWATGGRQPQHF. The sequenced CDR3 bases are TGTGCCTGGGCTACAGGGGGCCGACAGCCC.

Note on this clone: Read sequence stops 3 residues before the CDR3 end, and the germline J gene provides the missing end. J is TRBJ2-5 and V is TRBV7-9; 7 bases agree with TRBD1. CDR1 is SEHNR and CDR2 is FQNEAQ in the germline V gene (reference sequence). Trimming took 5 bases from V and 2 from J; bases not matched to a gene: 8. The CDR3 has 15 residues. The CDR3 bases that were read are TGTGCCAGCAGCGCCCGGGACAGAGAGCAAGAGACC. It codes for CASSARDREQET. From start to end, the CDR3 is CASSARDREQETQYF.

About this clone itself: The read stops 3 residues short of the end of the CDR3; the missing end is completed from the germline J gene. V usage is TRBV30 and J usage is TRBJ2-4; D is perhaps TRBD1 (6 bases). V was cut by 1 base and J by 2 bases, with 12 bases left in between. CDR1 is GTSNPN, CDR2 SVGIG, per germline (reference sequence). The CDR3 has 15 amino acids. CDR3 amino acids: CAWSEAGETKNIQYF. The CDR3 DNA, read in part, is TGTGCCTGGAGTGAGGCAGGGGAAACCAAAAACATT.

Comments on this clone: The read halts 3 residues ahead of the CDR3 end, with the missing end drawn from the germline J gene. The chain links TRBV23-1 to TRBJ1-2; no clear D. TRBV23-1 carries the ORF label, with uncertain function. CDR3 length: 20 amino acids. V was pared by 2 bases and J by 3 bases, with 28 bases between. The CDR3 spells CASSQRSDGPQWAGYYGYTF. Partial CDR3 DNA: TGCGCCAGCAGTCAACGAAGTGACGGCCCCCAATGGGCAGGTTACTATGGC.

In the case of this clone: Read sequence stops 3 residues before the CDR3 end, and the germline J gene provides the missing end. V and J are TRBV7-2 and TRBJ2-7, with 7 positions matching TRBD1. The CDR3 is 13 amino acids. V gave up 5 bases and J gave up 1 base; unmatched junction bases: 2. Germline lookup yields CDR1 SGHTA and CDR2 FQGNSA. CDR3: CASSPGQSYEQYF. The CDR3 DNA, read in part, is TGTGCCAGCAGCCCGGGACAGTCCTACGAG. Supplemented by reference TRBV7-2 and TRBJ2-7, the full variable domain reads GAGVSQSPSNKVTEKGKDVELRCDPISGHTALYWYRQSLGQGLEFLIYFQGNSAPDKSGLPSDRFSAERTGGSVSTLTIQRTQQEDSAVYLCASSPGQSYEQYFGPGTRLTVT.

Points on this clone: With the read ending 3 residues before the CDR3 end, the germline J gene is used to fill in that end. This chain links TRBV30 with TRBJ1-1, with 10 bases identical to TRBD1. The CDR3 runs to 15 residues. The ends lost 5 bases at V and 3 bases at J; junction bases unmatched: 9. The germline V gene has CDR1 GTSNPN and CDR2 SVGIG (reference sequence). Partial CDR3 DNA: TGTGCCTGGGGCGGGACAGGGGAGTGGGACACTGAA. Encoded protein: CAWGGTGEWDTE. The complete CDR3 protein is CAWGGTGEWDTEAFF.

The CDR3: CASSVRQGGEQYF. CDR3 bases read: TGTGCCAGCAGTGTCCGACAGGGTGGCGAG. The chain links TRBV6-1 to TRBJ2-7; 7 bases fit TRBD1. The read falls 3 residues short of the CDR3 end, and the missing part is taken from the germline J gene. Per germline, CDR1 MNHNS and CDR2 SASEGT. J was trimmed by 6 bases and V by 4 bases; bases with no gene match: 6. CDR3 length: 13 amino acids.

Notes on this clone: From the germline J gene comes the end of the CDR3, since the read stops 3 residues before it. The chain is built from TRBV5-6 and TRBJ2-7; the D gene is possibly TRBD2 (5 bases). Per germline, CDR1 SGHDT and CDR2 YYEEEE. This CDR3 spans 15 amino acids. V was clipped by 6 bases and J by 0 bases, with 16 bases between them. This chain's CDR3 is CASTPWAGLSYEQYF. The CDR3 bases that were read are TGTGCCAGCACCCCATGGGCGGGTCTCTCCTACGAG.

As concerns this clone: The CDR3 end lies 3 residues beyond the end of the read and is filled in from the germline J gene. V is TRBV7-8 and J is TRBJ2-3, with 11 bases lining up with TRBD2. Trimming took 5 bases from V and 4 from J; bases not matched to a gene: 11. CDR1 and CDR2 (germline): SGHVS, FQNEAQ. CDR3 length: 17 residues. CDR3 DNA (partial): TGTGCCAGCAGCCTCCCGACTAGCGGGGTTTCGGCAGATACG. This gives the protein CASSLPTSGVSADT. The complete CDR3 reads CASSLPTSGVSADTQYF.

As for this clone: The read comes to an end 3 residues before the CDR3 does, leaving the germline J gene to fill in the end. The rearrangement links TRBV2 to TRBJ2-7; 7 bases agree with TRBD1. V was pared by 10 bases and J by 0 bases, with 6 bases of the junction left unmatched. From germline, CDR1 is SNHLY and CDR2 FYNNEI. The CDR3 has 13 amino acids. The CDR3 reads CAIGTESSYEQYF. CDR3 bases read: TGTGCCATCGGGACAGAGTCCTCCTACGAG. Complete variable domain (other parts from reference TRBV2 and TRBJ2-7): EPEVTQTPSHQVTQMGQEVILRCVPISNHLYFYWYRQILGQKVEFLVSFYNNEISEKSEIFDDQFSVERPDGSNFTLKIRSTKLEDSAMYFCAIGTESSYEQYFGPGTRLTVT.

With respect to this clone: The read ends 3 residues early relative to the CDR3; the germline J gene fills the gap. The chain carries TRBV7-2 and TRBJ2-7, with D possibly being TRBD1 (5 bases). Per the germline V gene, CDR1 is SGHTA and CDR2 is FQGNSA. With 5 bases removed from V and 0 bases from J, the gap between germline ends came to 14 bases. This CDR3 is 15 amino acids long. The CDR3 DNA, read in part, is TGTGCCAGCAGCCCAGTAGGGGATAGCTCCTACGAG. Its translation: CASSPVGDSSYE. Given in full, the CDR3 is CASSPVGDSSYEQYF.

As concerns this clone: The sequence runs out 3 residues before the end of the CDR3; the remainder is reconstructed from the germline J gene. The rearrangement uses TRBV13 and TRBJ2-7, with D hard to call. This CDR3 contains 14 residues. V lost 5 bases to trimming and J lost 1 base, with 12 bases between them. Germline CDR1 and CDR2: PRHDT and FYEKMQ (reference sequence). The CDR3 sequence: CASSPTSVSYEQYF. CDR3 DNA, as far as it was read: TGTGCCAGCAGCCCAACCTCGGTATCCTACGAG.

As regards this clone: The CDR3 goes on 3 residues after the read ends, and that part is filled in from the germline J gene. The J gene is TRBJ1-1, the V gene TRBV29-1, with D maybe TRBD1 (6 bases). The V gene lost 6 bases and the J gene lost 5 bases, with 16 bases spanning the gap. Looked up from germline, CDR1 is SQVTM and CDR2 is ANQGSEA. The CDR3 extends over 13 amino acids. The CDR3 spells CSVQEGEGTEAFF. CDR3 bases read: TGCAGCGTCCAAGAGGGGGAGGGGACTGAA.

As for this clone: The read stops 3 residues short of the end of the CDR3; the missing end is completed from the germline J gene. The chain links TRBV6-2 or TRBV6-3 to TRBJ2-3, with D tentatively TRBD2 (6 bases). The CDR3 totals 17 residues. The V gene lost 0 bases and the J gene lost 3 bases, with 16 bases spanning the gap. Germline-derived CDR1 and CDR2 are MNHEY and SVGEGT. The sequenced part of the CDR3 DNA is TGTGCCAGCAGTTACTCTGTGCGGGAAGAGGGTACAGATACG. Its translation is CASSYSVREEGTDT. The CDR3, in full, reads CASSYSVREEGTDTQYF.

Concerning this clone: The sequence runs out 3 residues before the end of the CDR3; the remainder is reconstructed from the germline J gene. The chain joins TRBV6-2 or TRBV6-3 to TRBJ2-2; possibly TRBD1 for D (6 bases). The CDR3 covers 13 residues. V dropped 8 bases and J dropped 5 bases, with 12 bases sitting between them. From germline, CDR1 is MNHEY and CDR2 SVGEGT. The part of the CDR3 DNA that was read is TGTGCCAGCTCAGGGGCGTGGACCGGGGAG. This codes for CASSGAWTGE. The CDR3, in full, reads CASSGAWTGELFF.

Comment on this clone: The read falls 3 residues short of the CDR3 end, and the missing part is taken from the germline J gene. V gene TRBV20-1 combines with J gene TRBJ2-7, with 10 bases matching TRBD2. This CDR3 region has 14 residues. The V segment lost 6 bases and the J segment 2 bases; nucleotides outside the gene matches: 7. Per germline, CDR1 DFQATT and CDR2 SNEGSKA (reference sequence). The CDR3 bases that were read are TGCAGTGCGCGCCGGACTAGCGGAGCCTACGAG. This encodes CSARRTSGAYE. The whole CDR3 region reads CSARRTSGAYEQYF.

In regard to this clone: The sequence runs out 3 residues before the end of the CDR3; the remainder is reconstructed from the germline J gene. The chain uses TRBV29-1 and TRBJ2-7; TRBD1 agrees at 8 bases. Germline V gene sequence: CDR1 SQVTM, CDR2 ANQGSEA. The CDR3 spans 12 residues. With 5 bases clipped from V and 6 bases from J, the junction kept 6 bases outside the gene matches. CDR3 sequence reads: CSVLTGDGEQYF. Partial CDR3 DNA: TGCAGCGTTTTGACAGGGGATGGCGAG.

In the case of this clone: The read falls 3 residues short of the CDR3 end, and the missing part is taken from the germline J gene. V gene TRBV30 combines with J gene TRBJ2-1, with 7 bases aligning to TRBD2. CDR3 length equals 15 residues. Germline V gives CDR1 GTSNPN, CDR2 SVGIG (reference sequence). V dropped 4 bases and J dropped 8; count of bases not matched to a gene: 14. Here the CDR3 reads CAWIDRTSVGDEQFF. The CDR3 DNA, read in part, is TGTGCCTGGATAGACCGGACTAGTGTCGGCGATGAG.

For this clone: The read ends 3 residues before the CDR3 terminus; that terminus is restored from the germline J gene. This rearrangement joins TRBV7-6 to TRBJ2-2; D gene unclear. Trimming took 10 bases from V and 0 from J, leaving 9 bases between them. There are 13 residues in the CDR3. CDR1 SGHVS and CDR2 FNYEAQ come from the germline V gene. The part of the CDR3 DNA that was read is TGTGCCACTCGCGGCGCGAACACCGGGGAG. Translation gives CATRGANTGE. The whole CDR3 sequence is CATRGANTGELFF.

The covered CDR3 bases are TGTGCCAGTAGTATCCGGGACTACCGACCCTACGAG. Amino acid sequence: CASSIRDYRPYE. The CDR3 as a whole reads CASSIRDYRPYEQYF. The chain joins TRBV19 to TRBJ2-7, with 7 positions matching TRBD2. The CDR3 end is not reached by the read, which stops 3 residues before it; the germline J gene fills it in. The CDR3 length is 15 residues. V shed 3 bases and J 2 bases; nucleotides not matched to a gene: 7. The germline gives CDR1 LNHDA, CDR2 SQIVND (reference sequence).

A note on this clone: The missing CDR3 end, 3 residues past where the read stops, is filled in from the germline J gene. This sequence joins TRBV19 and TRBJ1-2; 7 positions match TRBD1. V lost 3 bases to trimming and J lost 4 bases; unmatched junction nucleotides: 2. Germline CDR1 and CDR2: LNHDA and SQIVND (reference sequence). The CDR3 runs 13 residues. Incomplete CDR3 DNA: TGTGCCAGTAGTATGGGACAGTTCTATGGC. Encoded protein: CASSMGQFYG. The entire CDR3 reads CASSMGQFYGYTF.

Points on this clone: The read is 3 residues too short to cover the CDR3 end, so that end is filled in from the germline J gene. The rearrangement links TRBV6-2 or TRBV6-3 to TRBJ1-5; D gene unclear. Germline CDR1 MNHEY, CDR2 SVGEGT. The V end lost 8 bases, the J end lost 0 bases, and 8 bases lay between the germline ends. The CDR3 spans 13 residues. The CDR3 loop reads CASPPHSNQPQHF. The sequenced CDR3 bases are TGTGCCAGCCCCCCCCATAGCAATCAGCCC.

As to this clone: Coverage ceases 3 residues before the CDR3 finishes, and the germline J gene fills in the end. This sequence joins TRBV20-1 and TRBJ1-5; the D gene is possibly TRBD1 (6 bases). Trimming shortened V by 0 bases and J by 3 bases, and 9 bases separated the two germline ends. Germline lookup yields CDR1 DFQATT and CDR2 SNEGSKA (reference sequence). The CDR3 length is 14 residues. The part of the CDR3 DNA that was read is TGCAGTGCTAGAGACGGACAGTTCAATCAGCCC. This codes for CSARDGQFNQP. The CDR3 reads in full as CSARDGQFNQPQHF.

Regarding this clone: From the germline J gene comes the end of the CDR3, since the read stops 3 residues before it. This chain links TRBV7-9 with TRBJ2-1, with 9 bases lining up with TRBD1. The CDR3 is made up of 15 amino acids. Unmatched junction bases numbered 8, after V lost 7 bases and J lost 4 bases. Germline CDR1 reads SEHNR; CDR2 reads FQNEAQ (reference sequence). The CDR3 protein is CASIGQGPFYNEQFF. Partial CDR3 DNA: TGTGCCAGCATCGGACAGGGGCCGTTTTACAATGAG.

A note on this clone: The CDR3 end is not reached by the read, which stops 3 residues before it; the germline J gene fills it in. The chain joins TRBV19 to TRBJ2-7; 9 bases align to TRBD1. With V trimmed by 3 bases and J by 5 bases, 8 bases remained unmatched. This CDR3 has 15 residues. Germline assignment: CDR1 LNHDA and CDR2 SQIVND (reference sequence). The CDR3 DNA, read in part, is TGTGCCAGTAGTATTGTGGGACAGGGCGACCACGAG. Translating gives CASSIVGQGDHE. The entire CDR3 sequence reads CASSIVGQGDHEQYF.

Concerning this clone itself: The read falls 3 residues short of the CDR3 end, and the missing part is taken from the germline J gene. This chain links TRBV19 with TRBJ1-1, with no clear D. Germline assignment: CDR1 LNHDA and CDR2 SQIVND (reference sequence). The CDR3 is 11 amino acids. Trimming shortened V by 7 bases and J by 5 bases, and 8 bases separated the two germline ends. CDR3 loop: CASTVRTEAFF. CDR3 bases read: TGTGCCAGTACTGTGAGGACTGAA.

In the case of this clone: The sequence runs out 3 residues before the end of the CDR3; the remainder is reconstructed from the germline J gene. This chain joins TRBV19 and TRBJ2-1, with 10 nucleotides matching TRBD2. Germline loops: CDR1 LNHDA, CDR2 SQIVND (reference sequence). CDR3 size: 16 residues. Trimming cost V 3 bases and J 1 base; bases outside gene matches: 3. Incomplete CDR3 DNA: TGTGCCAGTAGTATCGCTAGCGGGAGTTCCTACAATGAG. It specifies CASSIASGSSYNE. The complete CDR3 reads CASSIASGSSYNEQFF. Supplemented by reference TRBV19 and TRBJ2-1, the full variable domain reads DGGITQSPKYLFRKEGQNVTLSCEQNLNHDAMYWYRQDPGQGLRLIYYSQIVNDFQKGDIAEGYSVSREKKESFPLTVTSAQKNPTAFYLCASSIASGSSYNEQFFGPGTRLTVL.